This T cell receptor beta chain was observed in a study of tumor-infiltrating lymphocytes in localized non-small cell lung cancer. The study's findings and limits: Different pieces of the same tissue went to different assays, confounding technical variation with intratumor heterogeneity.

The length of the CDR3 is 14 residues. CDR1 and CDR2 from the germline V gene are SGHTA and FQGNSA. Trimming removed 1 base at V and 3 bases at J, with 10 bases between. This table comes from immunoSEQ multiplex PCR, and its TCRdb copy is limited to in-frame clones, with some not included. The sample carries approximately 14,000 clones, around 72% recorded once. In regard to this clone: What it binds is unknown.

The clonotype was recovered from a human donor with non-small cell lung cancer. Sequenced: uninvolved lung tissue not adjacent to the tumor. The chain couples TRBV7-2 to TRBJ2-7; perhaps TRBD1 as D (6 bases). Here the CDR3 reads CASSLGTVNYEQYV. The CDR3, as DNA: TGTGCCAGCAGCTTAGGGACAGTTAACTACGAGCAGTACGTC.